This T cell receptor beta chain emerged from a study of monozygotic twins with inflammatory bowel disease. Findings and limits, study-wide: None of the different T cell subtypes could be distinguished from one another. Evidence failed to back one strong IBD-linked signal or clonotype. Between concordant and discordant twins, repertoire similarity failed to differ, a result that limited power may explain.

TCRdb re-called the 5' RACE reads, yielding one record per CDR3 amino acid sequence without DNA. The sample features hundreds of thousands of distinct CDR3 sequences, with 2% to 3% in its top ten. On this clonotype: What it recognizes is unknown.

The CDR3 loop spans 16 amino acids. The V gene's germline CDR1 is SGHTA and CDR2 FQGNSA. What was sequenced was blood. The chain combines TRBV7-2 with TRBJ2-7; TCRdb picks TRBD2, but there is no DNA to check that call. The receptor comes from a human donor with ulcerative colitis or Crohn's disease, or a healthy co-twin of an affected twin (not recorded which). The CDR3 region is CAILEELAESSYEQYF.